The sequence of this T cell receptor beta chain was determined in a study of cytomegalovirus exposure and HLA in healthy donors (dated by TCRdb to the late 2010s). Study-wide context: The 550 to 750 repertoires of the first cohort and the 95 to 150 validation repertoires were produced on the same platform, according to a later analysis. The study was designed to test whether signatures of past pathogen exposure could be identified by cataloging public T cell receptors. Along with the approximately 700-subject first cohort, a separate validation cohort of more than 90 different subjects was used. To predict cytomegalovirus infection status, the study combined high-throughput TCR immunosequencing, statistical association of individual TCRs with disease status, and machine learning. Results the study describes overall, beyond this receptor: Across donors, most TCR sequences were observed very rarely, whereas some public TCRs were present in many individuals. A total of around 150 TCR beta chains were listed by the study as associated with cytomegalovirus. It was suggested by the authors that the approach could potentially be generalized to other disease states and immunological phenotypes. The classifier was reported to diagnose cytomegalovirus status with high specificity and sensitivity in both the original cohort and the validation cohort. A few of the identified cytomegalovirus-associated TCR beta chains were confirmed in vitro to be specific for cytomegalovirus antigens. In a later analysis, TCRs clustered in the first cohort were found to also tend to co-occur in the 130 or so validation repertoires, with 90% to 95% of cluster scores above 0. The validation cohort had no HLA typing available for a later analysis, so co-occurrence within that cohort was assessed over all 130 or so repertoires.

Library method: the immunoSEQ multiplex PCR assay. Processing in the source paper ran as follows. A statistical classification framework was developed to diagnose cytomegalovirus status using the catalog of TCR beta chain sequences. This immuneACCESS table, as held by TCRdb, lists in-frame sequences with V and J called but not all clones. Of the missing ones, under half trace to an unresolved V gene in checked studies; the others have no known cause. Clonal size and the V and J genes are those of that table, whereas D and trimming came from the DNA. Counted in this sample were about 200,000 clones; 87% of them appeared once. In total, the top ten clones hold 1.5% to 2.5% of the sample. In the case of this clone: It lacks a known antigen. Base qualities are not provided; no much larger clone lies one nucleotide away.

The V end loses 1 base and the J end loses 5 bases, and a stretch of 11 bases separates them. The CDR3, from cysteine to phenylalanine, totals 15 residues. Only the CDR3 DNA stays, 45 bases, in frame from base 1. From the germline V gene, CDR1 is MNHNS and CDR2 is SASEGT. Donors formed part of the validation cohort, which comprised over a hundred subjects and was distinct from the first cohort of several hundred subjects. Source material: PBMCs. Recombination connected TRBV6-1 to TRBJ1-4, with no confident D gene call. The sequence was collected from a woman aged 18 to 35 in good health and CMV-seropositive. At the DNA level, the sequence is TGTGCCAGCAGTGAAGACCCCCGGGGAAATGAAAAACTGTTTTTT. It translates as CASSEDPRGNEKLFF.